This TCR beta chain is drawn from a study of tumor and adjacent non-tumor tissue in lung cancer (dated by TCRdb to the late 2010s). Background on the whole study: By cancer type, the cohort comprised eleven to twelve adenocarcinoma patients, 2 squamous cell carcinoma patients and 1 small cell lung cancer patient. The 15 enrolled patients, of whom 10 were men and 5 were women, were aged roughly 30 to 85 years and were diagnosed with TNM stage I to III disease. In total, sequencing yielded 125,075,908 productive TCRbeta reads, which works out to an average of roughly 4.2 million reads per sample. The study compared bulk TCRbeta repertoires from lung tumor tissue and matched distant non-tumor lung tissue of about 15 lung cancer patients. For each patient, one tumor sample and one normal lung sample were taken, giving under 35 paired specimens that underwent TCRbeta CDR3 sequencing. What the work shows at the level of the full study, not this receptor alone: The methods do not name the sequencing platform or mention unique molecular identifiers. Tumor tissue showed significantly higher TCR diversity (inverse Simpson) than normal lung tissue, at roughly 390 vs 170 (P = 0.0075, Mann-Whitney U test). Because peripheral blood was not sequenced, the blood TCRbeta repertoires of the lung cancer patients in the study went unexamined. The top 100 clones accounted for a significantly larger cumulative portion of the repertoire in normal lung than in tumor tissue. The cohort had only about 16 patients, and the authors noted that larger samples and more detailed clinical data are needed. Younger patients had significantly higher TCR diversity, and higher tumor TCR diversity was associated with shorter overall and disease-free survival.

RNA was isolated from bulk unsorted tissue, and RNA quality was assessed with a NanoDrop ND-1000 and an Agilent 2100. All donors had newly diagnosed lung cancer, had not received prior chemotherapy, and were admitted for thoracic surgery in China between August and November 2014. Patients with previous radiotherapy or chemotherapy, or with another concurrent cancer, were excluded from the study. Pieces of surgical tissue measuring roughly 1-2.2 cm3 were kept in RNAlater solution and stored at -80 degrees C until use. Preparation of the library involved multiplex PCR. Sequencing used an Illumina HiSeq 2500. Following protocols modified from ARM-PCR, the researchers constructed TCRbeta libraries through three rounds of nested PCR with primers (Table S4). Before sequencing, PCR products in the 200-500 bp range were cut out of the gel and cleaned up using the QIAquick gel extraction kit. The original methods were these. Trimmomatic was used to clean the reads, FLASH merged the cleaned reads into complete CDR3 sequences, and MiTCR assigned the sequences to V(D)J germline segments. Clonal diversity was calculated as the inverse Simpson's index using VDJtools. A read counted as productive if the sequence was in-frame and lacked a premature stop codon. In TCRdb, the public reads were trimmed at Q25 with fastp and aligned with MiXCR, with productive beta chains retained. Every distinct CDR3 protein forms one entry, paired with its most common genes and DNA. The V and J calls here are based on TCRdb, not the publication. This sample lists under 250,000 distinct CDR3 sequences; 71% were detected once. Around 25% of the sample belongs to the ten largest clones.

According to the germline V gene, CDR1 reads SGHRS and CDR2 reads YFSETQ. The CDR3, from cysteine to phenylalanine, totals 13 residues. The entry retains the CDR3 DNA only, 39 bases that are in frame from base 1. This clonotype was recorded many times. This receptor's antigen is unknown. At one end, the junction sequence differs from germline, possibly due to a read error. The V gene is TRBV5-1 and the J gene is TRBJ2-3; the D call is tentative, TRBD1 or TRBD2, as each matches 6 bases. Sequenced: lung tumor tissue. This sequence originates from a man in his sixties with non-small cell lung cancer. The DNA sequence follows: TGTGCCAGCAGTTTAGGGGGGACAGATACGCAGTATTTT. It translates to CASSLGGTDTQYF.